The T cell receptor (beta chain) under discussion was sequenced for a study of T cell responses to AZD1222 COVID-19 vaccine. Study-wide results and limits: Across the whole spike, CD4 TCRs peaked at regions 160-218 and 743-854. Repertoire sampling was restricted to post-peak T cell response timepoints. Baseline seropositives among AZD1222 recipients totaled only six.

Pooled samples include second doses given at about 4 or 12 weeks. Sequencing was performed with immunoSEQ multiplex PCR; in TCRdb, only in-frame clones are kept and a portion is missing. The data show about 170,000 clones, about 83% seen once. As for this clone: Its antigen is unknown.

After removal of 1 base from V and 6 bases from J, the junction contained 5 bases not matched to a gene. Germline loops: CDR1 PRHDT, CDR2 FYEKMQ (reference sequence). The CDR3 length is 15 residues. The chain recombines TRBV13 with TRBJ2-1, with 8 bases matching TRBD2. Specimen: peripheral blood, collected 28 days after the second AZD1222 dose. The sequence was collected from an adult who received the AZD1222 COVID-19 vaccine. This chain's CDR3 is CASSLAGLALNEQFF. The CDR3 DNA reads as TGTGCCAGCAGCTTAGCCGGACTAGCCCTCAATGAGCAGTTCTTC.